This T cell receptor beta chain came from a study of early stage breast cancer tumors. About the research overall: ER+/PR+/HER2- status applied to twelve of 16 invasive breast tumors.

The assay was immunoSEQ multiplex PCR, and TCRdb's table has in-frame clones only and misses some. The data hold 10,000 or so clones, with about 79% observed a single time. About this clone itself: Antigen specificity is unknown.

General observations from the study: Functional markers like CD4, CD8 and FOXP3 were missed in bulk sequencing.

Often about 90-310 mg of normal breast tissue was needed for DNA. With 2 bases clipped from V and 2 bases from J, the junction kept 8 bases outside the gene matches. The CDR3 spans 16 residues. Germline V gene lookup returns CDR1 MNHEY and CDR2 SVGAGI. This receptor was identified in a middle-aged person with breast cancer. The sample consisted of normal breast tissue next to the tumor. The chain has TRBV6-5 and TRBJ2-7, with 8 nucleotides matching TRBD1. CDR3 sequence (DNA): TGTGCCAGCAGTTACCGAGGGCAGGGGGCTCCCTACGAGCAGTACTTC. Translation: CASSYRGQGAPYEQYF.